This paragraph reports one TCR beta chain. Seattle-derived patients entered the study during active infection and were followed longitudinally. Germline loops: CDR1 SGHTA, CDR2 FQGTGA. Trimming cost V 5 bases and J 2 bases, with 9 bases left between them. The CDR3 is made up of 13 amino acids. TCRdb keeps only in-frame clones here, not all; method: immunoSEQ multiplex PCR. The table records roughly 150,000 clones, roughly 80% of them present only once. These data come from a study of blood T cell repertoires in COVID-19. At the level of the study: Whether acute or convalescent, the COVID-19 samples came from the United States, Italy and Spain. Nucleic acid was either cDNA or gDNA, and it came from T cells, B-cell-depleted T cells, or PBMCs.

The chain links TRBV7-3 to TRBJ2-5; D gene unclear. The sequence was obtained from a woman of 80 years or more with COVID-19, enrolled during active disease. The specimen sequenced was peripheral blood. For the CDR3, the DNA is TGTGCCAGCAGCCCCCGACAACAAGAGACCCAGTACTTC. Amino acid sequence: CASSPRQQETQYF. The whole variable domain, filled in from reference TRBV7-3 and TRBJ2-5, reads GAGVSQTPSNKVTEKGKYVELRCDPISGHTALYWYRQSLGQGPEFLIYFQGTGAADDSGLPNDRFFAVRPEGSVSTLKIQRTERGDSAVYLCASSPRQQETQYFGPGTRLLVL.